Below, one T cell receptor beta chain is given with its context. This sample stems from a study of blood T cell repertoires in COVID-19. For the study at large: Acute and convalescent COVID-19 samples came from the United States, Italy and Spain. The analysed material was cDNA or gDNA that came from T cells, B-cell-depleted T cells, or PBMCs.

Authors' analysis steps: Amplification of reference gene primers was used by the study to estimate nucleated cell counts. TCRdb's copy holds only in-frame clones and misses some; the assay was immunoSEQ multiplex PCR. The DNA was the basis for D and trimming; V, J and clone size are from that table. The profile shows around 200,000 clones, around 83% of them singletons. Germline-derived CDR1 and CDR2 are MNHEY and SVGAGI. The ends were cut back, 5 bases at V and 7 bases at J, with 17 bases in the middle. This CDR3 is 14 amino acids long. This clonotype was sampled from a woman between 50 and 59 years old with acute or convalescent COVID-19. The specimen was peripheral blood. The chain has TRBV6-5 and TRBJ1-2; D is perhaps TRBD1 (6 bases). The CDR3: CASSRDTEYFGYTF. CDR3 sequence (DNA): TGTGCCAGCAGTAGGGACACTGAGTATTTTGGCTACACCTTC.